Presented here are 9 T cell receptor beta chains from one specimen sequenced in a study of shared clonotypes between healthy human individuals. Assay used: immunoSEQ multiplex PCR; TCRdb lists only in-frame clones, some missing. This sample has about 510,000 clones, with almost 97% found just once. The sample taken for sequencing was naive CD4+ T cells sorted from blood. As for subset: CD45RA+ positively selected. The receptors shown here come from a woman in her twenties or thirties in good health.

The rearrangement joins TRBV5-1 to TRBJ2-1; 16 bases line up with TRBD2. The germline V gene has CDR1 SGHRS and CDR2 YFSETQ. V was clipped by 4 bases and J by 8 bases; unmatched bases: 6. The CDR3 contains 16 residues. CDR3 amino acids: CASSGGLAGGRDEQFF. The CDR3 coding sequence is TGCGCCAGCAGCGGGGGACTAGCGGGAGGGCGGGATGAGCAGTTCTTC.

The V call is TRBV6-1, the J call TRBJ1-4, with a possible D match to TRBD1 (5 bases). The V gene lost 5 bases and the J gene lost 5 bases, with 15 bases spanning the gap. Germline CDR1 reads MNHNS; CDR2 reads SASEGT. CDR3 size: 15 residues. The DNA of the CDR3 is TGTGCCAGCAGTTCCCGGGACCGCACGAATGAAAAACTGTTTTTT. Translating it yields CASSSRDRTNEKLFF.

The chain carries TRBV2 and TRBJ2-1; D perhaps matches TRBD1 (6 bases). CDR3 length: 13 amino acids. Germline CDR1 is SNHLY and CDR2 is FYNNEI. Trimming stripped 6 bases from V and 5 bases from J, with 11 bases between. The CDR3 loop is CASRTGINNEQFF. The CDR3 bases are TGTGCCAGCAGGACAGGTATTAACAATGAGCAGTTCTTC.

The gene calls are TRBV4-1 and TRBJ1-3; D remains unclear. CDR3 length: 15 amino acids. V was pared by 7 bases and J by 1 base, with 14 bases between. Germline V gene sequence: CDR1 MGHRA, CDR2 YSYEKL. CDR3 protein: CASTSPGYSGNTIYF. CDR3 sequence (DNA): TGCGCCAGCACCTCTCCGGGGTATTCTGGAAACACCATATATTTT.

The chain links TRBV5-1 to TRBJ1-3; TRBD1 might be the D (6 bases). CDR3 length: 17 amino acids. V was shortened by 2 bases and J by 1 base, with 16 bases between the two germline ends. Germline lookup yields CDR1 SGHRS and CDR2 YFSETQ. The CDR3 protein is CASSFTTGFGSGNTIYF. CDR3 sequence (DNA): TGCGCCAGCAGCTTTACGACAGGTTTTGGTTCTGGAAACACCATATATTTT.

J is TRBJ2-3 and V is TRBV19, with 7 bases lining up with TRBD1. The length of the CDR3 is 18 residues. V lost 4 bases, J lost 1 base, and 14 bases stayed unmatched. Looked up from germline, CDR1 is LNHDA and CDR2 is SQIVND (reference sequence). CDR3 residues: CASSRIRHRDSRTDTQYF. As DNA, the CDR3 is TGTGCCAGTAGTAGGATCCGTCACCGGGACAGTCGCACAGATACGCAGTATTTT.

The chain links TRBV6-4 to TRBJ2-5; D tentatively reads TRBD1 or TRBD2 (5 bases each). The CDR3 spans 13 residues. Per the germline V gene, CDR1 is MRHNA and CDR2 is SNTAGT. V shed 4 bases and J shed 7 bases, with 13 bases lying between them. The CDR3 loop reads CASSVQPGGTQYF. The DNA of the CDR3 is TGTGCCAGCAGTGTCCAGCCTGGGGGGACCCAGTACTTC.

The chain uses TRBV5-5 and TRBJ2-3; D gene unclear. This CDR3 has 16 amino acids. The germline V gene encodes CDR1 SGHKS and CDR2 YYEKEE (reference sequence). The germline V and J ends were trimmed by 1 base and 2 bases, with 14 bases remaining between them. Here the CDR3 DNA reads TGTGCCAGCAGCTTGTGGGGTGGCCTCTTCACAGATACGCAGTATTTT. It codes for CASSLWGGLFTDTQYF. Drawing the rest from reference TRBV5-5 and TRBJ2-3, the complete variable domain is DAGVTQSPTHLIKTRGQQVTLRCSPISGHKSVSWYQQVLGQGPQFIFQYYEKEERGRGNFPDRFSARQFPNYSSELNVNALLLGDSALYLCASSLWGGLFTDTQYFGPGTRLTVL.

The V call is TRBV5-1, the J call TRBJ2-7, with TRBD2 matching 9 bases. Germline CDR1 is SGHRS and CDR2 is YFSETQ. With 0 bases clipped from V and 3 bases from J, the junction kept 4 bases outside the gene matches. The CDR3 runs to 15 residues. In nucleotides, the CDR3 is TGCGCCAGCAGCTTGGGGACTAGCGACTTCTACGAGCAGTACTTC. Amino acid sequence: CASSLGTSDFYEQYF.